The 28 T cell receptor beta chains in this list originate from one sample, sequenced in a study of cytomegalovirus exposure and HLA in healthy donors. In the PCR, 60 Vbeta and 13 Jbeta primers were used. Sequencing used immunoSEQ multiplex PCR; TCRdb keeps in-frame clones, though not all of them. This sample carries 80,000 to 95,000 clones, around 70% of them seen once, and the ten largest clones take about 14%. Specimen: PBMCs. Receptors originate from a woman aged 45-60 years in good health and CMV-seropositive.

The chain uses TRBV28 and TRBJ2-1; 10 positions agree with TRBD1. J was trimmed by 6 bases and V by 3 bases; bases with no gene match: 20. Germline CDR1 reads MDHEN; CDR2 reads SYDVKM. This CDR3 comprises 20 residues. In DNA form, the CDR3 reads TGTGCCAGCAGTTTCCCCAATATCCCGGGACAGGGGTTTGTATCCAATGAGCAGTTCTTC. This encodes CASSFPNIPGQGFVSNEQFF.

This clone came up a few times. The CDR3 is CASSPGWTSGSSRHNEQFF. The CDR3 DNA sequence: TGTGCCAGCAGCCCAGGATGGACTAGCGGGAGTAGTCGGCACAATGAGCAGTTCTTC. The chain uses TRBV7-3 and TRBJ2-1; 13 bases fit TRBD2. V was pared by 5 bases and J by 5 bases, with 15 bases of the junction left unmatched. Per the germline V gene, CDR1 is SGHTA and CDR2 is FQGTGA. The CDR3 length is 19 residues.

This clone was found a few times. The rearrangement joins TRBV5-4 to TRBJ2-2; TRBD2 matches 12 bases. V dropped 4 bases and J dropped 6; count of bases not matched to a gene: 10. The CDR3 totals 17 residues. Germline CDR1 is SGHNT and CDR2 is YYREEE (reference sequence). CDR3 in DNA: TGTGCCAGCAGCAGGGAGACTAGCGGGAGTTGGTCCGGGGAGCTGTTTTTT. Amino acids: CASSRETSGSWSGELFF.

The chain joins TRBV19 to TRBJ2-3, with 12 bases identical to TRBD1. There are 20 residues in the CDR3. Trimming at V came to 6 bases and at J to 4 bases, leaving 20 bases not matched to a gene. The germline gives CDR1 LNHDA, CDR2 SQIVND (reference sequence). This CDR3 is CASSSRSGTGGAGNPDTQYF. The CDR3 bases are TGTGCCAGTAGCTCCCGGAGCGGGACAGGGGGCGCAGGGAACCCAGATACGCAGTATTTT.

The chain is built from TRBV2 and TRBJ2-1; D unclear. The CDR3 is 14 residues long. The V and J ends lost 8 bases and 0 bases respectively, with 11 bases between them. Germline V gene sequence: CDR1 SNHLY, CDR2 FYNNEI. This CDR3 is CASLGVPSYNEQFF. CDR3 bases: TGTGCCAGCCTCGGAGTACCCTCCTACAATGAGCAGTTCTTC.

Remarks on this clone: The junction differs from germline at one of its ends, possibly a read error. The gene calls are TRBV28 and TRBJ1-5; 9 bases agree with TRBD1. CDR3 length: 15 amino acids. Germline V lookup: CDR1 MDHEN, CDR2 SYDVKM. In DNA, the CDR3 is TGTGCCAGCCGTTTAATACAGGGGGCGGAACAGCCCCAGCATTTT. Amino acid sequence: CASRLIQGAEQPQHF.

The CDR3 DNA follows: TGCAGCGTCGGTGCCAGGTATGGCTACACCTTC. Residues: CSVGARYGYTF. The genes are TRBV29-1 and TRBJ1-2; D remains ambiguous. CDR3 length: 11 residues. CDR1 SQVTM and CDR2 ANQGSEA come from the germline V gene. V was clipped by 6 bases and J by 5 bases, with 10 bases between them.

In this sample, this clone turned up a few times. This rearrangement joins TRBV30 to TRBJ2-3; 9 bases line up with TRBD1. The CDR3 has 15 amino acids. CDR1 GTSNPN and CDR2 SVGIG come from the germline V gene (reference sequence). V trimming: 2 bases; J trimming: 2 bases; junction bases outside the gene matches: 5. CDR3 coding DNA: TGTGCCTGGAGTCCGGGACAGGGCATCACAGATACGCAGTATTTT. Translating it yields CAWSPGQGITDTQYF.

The V call is TRBV6-1, the J call TRBJ1-1, with unresolved D. V was pared by 8 bases and J by 0 bases, with 10 bases between. In germline, CDR1 is MNHNS, CDR2 SASEGT. The CDR3 has 13 amino acids. The CDR3 DNA sequence: TGTGCCAGCGGTACGGGAATGAACACTGAAGCTTTCTTT. Translating gives CASGTGMNTEAFF.

The chain uses TRBV18 and TRBJ1-2; no clear D gene. Trimming removed 4 bases at V and 5 bases at J, with 23 bases between. Germline V gives CDR1 KGHSH, CDR2 LQKENI. CDR3 length: 17 amino acids. The CDR3 nucleotides are TGTGCCAGCTCACTGAACTCTCCGGCAGCGAGCCCTTATGGCTACACCTTC. Its translation: CASSLNSPAASPYGYTF.

The rearrangement links TRBV28 to TRBJ1-1; TRBD1 might be the D (6 bases). Germline values: CDR1 MDHEN, CDR2 SYDVKM. The CDR3 extends over 14 amino acids. V lost 3 bases to trimming and J lost 5 bases, with 13 bases between them. CDR3 bases: TGTGCCAGCAGTTTCAGGGGAAGAAGGACTGAAGCTTTCTTT. Translation gives CASSFRGRRTEAFF. The full variable domain, its missing parts supplied by reference TRBV28 and TRBJ1-1, is DVKVTQSSRYLVKRTGEKVFLECVQDMDHENMFWYRQDPGLGLRLIYFSYDVKMKEKGDIPEGYSVSREKKERFSLILESASTNQTSMYLCASSFRGRRTEAFFGQGTRLTVV.

This clone was detected only a few times. The chain links TRBV27 to TRBJ1-2; tentative D call: TRBD1 (5 bases). Per the germline V gene, CDR1 is MNHEY and CDR2 is SMNVEV (reference sequence). The CDR3 covers 12 residues. V shed 7 bases and J shed 4 bases, with 10 bases lying between them. The CDR3 nucleotides are TGTGCCAGCATGGGGCTGAGCTATGGCTACACCTTC. This codes for CASMGLSYGYTF.

V and J are TRBV28 and TRBJ2-5; D ambiguous. Germline V lookup: CDR1 MDHEN, CDR2 SYDVKM. Trimming took off 3 bases at V and 1 base at J, with 12 bases between the two ends. This CDR3 comprises 15 residues. The CDR3 is CASSFRSSPQETQYF. The DNA of the CDR3 is TGTGCCAGCAGTTTTCGTAGTAGCCCCCAAGAGACCCAGTACTTC.

V usage is TRBV10-1 and J usage is TRBJ2-3; 9 bases map to TRBD2. Germline lookup yields CDR1 WNHNN and CDR2 SYGVQD (reference sequence). The CDR3 contains 15 residues. The ends lost 4 bases at V and 2 bases at J; junction bases unmatched: 4. The CDR3 here is CASSVSSGVTDTQYF. The CDR3 DNA reads TGCGCCAGCAGTGTGTCTAGCGGGGTCACAGATACGCAGTATTTT.

The V call is TRBV7-8, the J call TRBJ1-5; no firm D call. Per the germline V gene, CDR1 is SGHVS and CDR2 is FQNEAQ. With 1 base removed from V and 4 bases from J, the gap between germline ends came to 8 bases. The CDR3 loop spans 14 amino acids. CDR3 coding DNA: TGTGCCAGCAGCTTAGTAAGGGAGAATCAGCCCCAGCATTTT. Residues: CASSLVRENQPQHF.

This clone was counted once. The rearrangement joins TRBV10-3 to TRBJ2-2; 8 bases align to TRBD1. Germline values: CDR1 ENHRY, CDR2 SYGVKD. The ends lost 3 bases at V and 7 bases at J; junction bases unmatched: 10. The CDR3 sequence is 16 residues long. The CDR3 DNA reads TGTGCCATCAGTGAAAGCGGACAGGGTCTTAACGGGGAGCTGTTTTTT. Protein sequence: CAISESGQGLNGELFF.

This clone was counted only a few times. V is TRBV5-1 and J is TRBJ2-6; D is uncertain. Germline V lookup: CDR1 SGHRS, CDR2 YFSETQ. V was pared by 0 bases and J by 0 bases, with 13 bases between. The CDR3 runs 18 residues. The CDR3 loop is CASSLVGSGYSGANVLTF. CDR3 nucleotides: TGCGCCAGCAGCTTGGTAGGCTCAGGATACTCTGGGGCCAACGTCCTGACTTTC.

This clone was seen only a few times. This chain connects TRBV11-1 to TRBJ2-7; a possible D gene is TRBD1 (6 bases). Trimming shortened V by 5 bases and J by 6 bases, and 14 bases separated the two germline ends. CDR1 is SGHAT and CDR2 is FQDESV in the germline V gene (reference sequence). This CDR3 region has 13 residues. CDR3 amino acids: CASSLSTGSEQYF. CDR3 nucleotide sequence: TGTGCCAGCAGCCTGTCGACAGGTTCCGAGCAGTACTTC.

The rearrangement uses TRBV28 and TRBJ2-1, with TRBD1 matching 9 bases. V shed 8 bases, J shed 10 bases, and the junction held 6 bases outside the gene matches. The CDR3 spans 12 residues. In germline, CDR1 is MDHEN, CDR2 SYDVKM. The CDR3 coding sequence is TGTGCCAGCTTCACAGGGGGCCGCGAGCAGTTCTTC. It specifies CASFTGGREQFF.

The gene calls are TRBV11-3 and TRBJ2-1, with 13 nucleotides matching TRBD2. CDR1 and CDR2 (germline): SGHNT, YENEEA. Unmatched junction bases numbered 1, after V lost 1 base and J lost 4 bases. The CDR3 has 16 residues. The CDR3 region has the DNA TGTGCCAGCAGCTTAGGGGGACTAGCGGGATACAATGAGCAGTTCTTC. Amino acid sequence: CASSLGGLAGYNEQFF.

The chain links TRBV7-2 to TRBJ2-3; 9 nucleotides match TRBD2. V shed 5 bases and J 10 bases; nucleotides not matched to a gene: 16. This CDR3 contains 16 residues. Germline CDR1 reads SGHTA; CDR2 reads FQGNSA. The CDR3 DNA reads TGTGCCAGCAGCCCCCTGGCTAGCGGGGCGGCCCCGGCGCAGTATTTT. Protein: CASSPLASGAAPAQYF.

The J gene is TRBJ2-7, the V gene TRBV6-1; D is possibly TRBD1 (5 bases). This CDR3 spans 12 amino acids. V was trimmed by 6 bases and J by 3 bases, leaving 9 bases between them. The germline V gene has CDR1 MNHNS and CDR2 SASEGT. CDR3 sequence reads: CASRPGFYEQYF. The CDR3 DNA reads as TGTGCCAGCAGGCCAGGGTTCTACGAGCAGTACTTC.

V is TRBV19 and J is TRBJ2-7, with 7 bases aligning to TRBD2. The CDR3 runs 13 residues. CDR1 LNHDA and CDR2 SQIVND come from the germline V gene (reference sequence). V lost 3 bases, J lost 8 bases, and 7 bases stayed unmatched. For the CDR3, the DNA is TGTGCCAGTAGTATGACTAGCCCTGGTAAGCAGTACTTC. It yields the protein CASSMTSPGKQYF.

The chain is built from TRBV2 and TRBJ1-1, with D maybe TRBD1 (5 bases). Germline V gene lookup returns CDR1 SNHLY and CDR2 FYNNEI. V gave up 5 bases and J gave up 3 bases, with 13 bases separating them. The length of the CDR3 is 14 residues. The CDR3 DNA reads TGTGCCAGCAGTCGAGACAGAAGGGACACTGAAGCTTTCTTT. This gives the protein CASSRDRRDTEAFF. Full variable domain (outside the CDR3, taken from reference TRBV2 and TRBJ1-1): EPEVTQTPSHQVTQMGQEVILRCVPISNHLYFYWYRQILGQKVEFLVSFYNNEISEKSEIFDDQFSVERPDGSNFTLKIRSTKLEDSAMYFCASSRDRRDTEAFFGQGTRLTVV.

V and J are TRBV11-2 and TRBJ2-7, with 8 bases fitting TRBD2. Germline CDR1 SGHAT, CDR2 FQNNGV. After removal of 5 bases from V and 0 bases from J, the junction contained 9 bases not matched to a gene. The CDR3 length is 16 residues. This CDR3 is CASSPGGWGDSYEQYF. DNA of the CDR3: TGTGCCAGCAGCCCGGGGGGGTGGGGGGACTCCTACGAGCAGTACTTC.

The chain joins TRBV19 to TRBJ1-5; 7 bases fit TRBD1. Trimming at V came to 0 bases and at J to 5 bases, leaving 4 bases not matched to a gene. The CDR3 contains 15 residues. The germline V gene encodes CDR1 LNHDA and CDR2 SQIVND (reference sequence). The CDR3 region has the DNA TGTGCCAGTAGTATAGACAGGGGGACCTATCAGCCCCAGCATTTT. Translating gives CASSIDRGTYQPQHF.

J is TRBJ2-7 and V is TRBV7-6, with TRBD1 matching 8 bases. Germline values: CDR1 SGHVS, CDR2 FNYEAQ. This CDR3 contains 12 residues. Trimming cost V 5 bases and J 13 bases; bases outside gene matches: 10. The CDR3, as DNA: TGTGCCAGCAGCCCCGGACAGGGACCAATTTACTTC. Protein product: CASSPGQGPIYF.

The rearrangement links TRBV15 to TRBJ2-6, with 9 bases lining up with TRBD1. The germline V gene encodes CDR1 LNHNV and CDR2 YYDKDF (reference sequence). The CDR3 totals 17 residues. Trimming removed 5 bases from V and 4 bases from J; junction bases left unmatched: 9. DNA for the CDR3: TGTGCCACCAGCGGATTGACAGGGGGGCGGGGGGCCAACGTCCTGACTTTC. As protein: CATSGLTGGRGANVLTF. Variable domain in full (rest from reference TRBV15 and TRBJ2-6): DAMVIQNPRYQVTQFGKPVTLSCSQTLNHNVMYWYQQKSSQAPKLLFHYYDKDFNNEADTPDNFQSRRPNTSFCFLDIRSPGLGDTAMYLCATSGLTGGRGANVLTFGAGSRLTVL.